The clone carrying this T cell receptor beta chain occurred a few times. This entry belongs to a study of CXCR4 blockade with PD-1 therapy in pancreatic cancer. CDR3 length: 13 amino acids. The V and J ends lost 5 bases and 6 bases respectively, with 11 bases between them. This table comes from immunoSEQ multiplex PCR, and its TCRdb copy is limited to in-frame clones, with some not included. The sample contains approximately 6,000 clones, 35% of which appear only once. This receptor was identified in a human donor with pancreatic ductal adenocarcinoma. Sequencing input: tumor tissue. The rearrangement joins TRBV7-1 to TRBJ2-1; D remains unclear. TRBV7-1 is assigned to the ORF class and has an uncertain function. The CDR3 is CASSHLGSNEQFF. In DNA, the CDR3 is TGTGCCAGCAGCCACCTGGGGTCCAATGAGCAGTTCTTC.